The rows below give T cell receptor beta chains drawn from one sample of a study of spatial heterogeneity in lung cancer. From the 5' RACE reads, TCRdb called clonotypes with MiXCR, one entry per CDR3 protein. The sample has under 100,000 distinct CDR3 sequences, 7.5% to 10% seen once. Specimen: PBMCs, collected at surgery. The receptors stem from a male donor with early-stage non-small cell lung cancer. Each CDR3 is given with its conserved first and last residue. D genes are given only for firm matches. Not all rows give a size; the values are once, few, many and, for expanded clones, a class.

TRBD2 TRBJ2-1 TRBV3-1 many TGTGCCAGCAGAGCTAGCGGGTACTCTTCCCATGAGCAGTTCTTC CASRASGYSSHEQFF
TRBD2 TRBJ2-3 TRBV11-2 NA TGTGCCAGCAGCTTAGGAAGCGGGGACCCCAATACGCAGTATTTT CASSLGSGDPNTQYF
NA TRBJ2-5 TRBV12-5 NA TGTGCTAGTGGCCGACTGGAAGAGACCCAGTACTTC CASGRLEETQYF
NA TRBJ2-5 TRBV18 NA TGTGCCAGCTCAAGGGCACGAGAGACCCAGTACTTC CASSRARETQYF
TRBD1 TRBJ2-7 TRBV29-1 few TGCAGCGTGAGAGCCGGGACAGGGTCCTACGAGCAGTACTTC CSVRAGTGSYEQYF
NA TRBJ1-1 TRBV9 many TGTGCCAGCAGCCCCTTTCTGGGGGCAGGAACTGAAGCTTTCTTT CASSPFLGAGTEAFF
TRBD1 TRBJ1-2 TRBV29-1 NA TGCACCCTGGACAGGGGGGCAGGCTACACCTTC CTLDRGAGYTF
NA TRBJ2-3 TRBV5-1 few TGCGCCAGCAGCTTGCGGGAGTCAGATACGCAGTATTTT CASSLRESDTQYF
NA TRBJ2-5 TRBV5-1 NA TGCGCCAGCAGCCTGATAACAGGCAACCAAGAGACCCAGTACTTC CASSLITGNQETQYF
NA TRBJ2-1 TRBV20-1 many TGCAGTGCTAGAGACCCGGTAGGGGGTGAGCAGTTCTTC CSARDPVGGEQFF
NA TRBJ2-1 TRBV7-3 many TGTGCCAGCAGTTTCCAGGGTAGCTCCTACAATGAGCAGTTCTTC CASSFQGSSYNEQFF
NA TRBJ2-7 TRBV28 NA TGTGCCAGCACCAAGAGGTGCGAGCAGTACTTC CASTKRCEQYF
NA TRBJ1-1 TRBV4-3 many TGCGCCAGCAGCCAAGAACAGGGAAGCACTGAAGCTTTCTTT CASSQEQGSTEAFF
NA TRBJ2-3 TRBV9 NA TGTGCCAGCAGCGTAGGAGGGTCCGAGGATACGCAGTATTTT CASSVGGSEDTQYF
NA TRBJ2-7 TRBV27 many TGTGCCAGCAGTTTCGACAGGACCCAATCCTACTACGAGCAGTACTTC CASSFDRTQSYYEQYF
TRBD2 TRBJ2-7 TRBV15 NA TGTGCCACCAGCAGAGATCTAGCGGGGGGTCCGCATTTC CATSRDLAGGPHF
NA TRBJ2-5 TRBV5-1 many TGCGCCAGCAGCTTGTACGCAGAGACCCAGTACTTC CASSLYAETQYF
NA TRBJ2-7 TRBV29-1 many TGCAGCGTTGAAGAGGGCGCGTCCGAGCAGTACTTC CSVEEGASEQYF
TRBD2 TRBJ2-1 TRBV29-1 NA TGCAGCGGGTCGGGACTAGCGGGAAAAAATGAGCAGTTCTTC CSGSGLAGKNEQFF
NA TRBJ2-1 TRBV3-1 few TGTGCCAGCAGCAGCGGCGGGACCCCTTACAATGAGCAGTTCTTC CASSSGGTPYNEQFF
TRBD2 TRBJ2-2 TRBV2 medium-sized TGTGCCAGCTCGGGACTACCTCCCGGGGAGCTGTTTTTT CASSGLPPGELFF
NA TRBJ1-2 TRBV29-1 few TGCAGCGTTGAAGATCGAGGGAGCGGCTACACCTTC CSVEDRGSGYTF
TRBD2 TRBJ2-2 TRBV7-6 many TGTGCCAGCAGCTTAGCGCAGGTGGGACTAGCCGGGGAGCTGTTTTTT CASSLAQVGLAGELFF
NA TRBJ2-7 TRBV6-2/TRBV6-3 NA TGTGCCAGCAGTTCCCCGACCTGGAGCTCCTACGAGCAGTACTTC CASSSPTWSSYEQYF
TRBD1 TRBJ2-7 TRBV19 many TGTGCCAGTAGTGAGGGGACAGGGGTCCCCTACGAGCAGTACTTC CASSEGTGVPYEQYF
NA TRBJ1-4 TRBV4-3 NA TGCGCCAGCAGCCCCAGGGGTGCAACTAATGAAAAACTGTTTTTT CASSPRGATNEKLFF
NA TRBJ2-2 TRBV5-1 NA TGCGCCAGCAGCGAGAGGGGCCCGAACACCGGGGAGCTGTTTTTT CASSERGPNTGELFF
NA TRBJ2-1 TRBV18 NA TGTGCCAGCTCACCATCTCTGGTACCCTGTTGTTTCTTC CASSPSLVPCCFF
NA TRBJ2-7 TRBV29-1 few TGCAGCGTTGGGGTGGGTGACGAGCAGTACTTC CSVGVGDEQYF
NA TRBJ2-2 TRBV5-5 NA TGTGCCAGCAGGGACATCAGCCTTAACACCGGGGAGCTGTTTTTT CASRDISLNTGELFF
NA TRBJ2-1 TRBV12-3/TRBV12-4 many TGTGCCAGCAGTTTCAGCCGTCGGGGAAATGAGCAGTTCTTC CASSFSRRGNEQFF
TRBD1 TRBJ2-5 TRBV7-9 few TGTGCCAGCAGCTTTTCAGGACAGGGGGCGCATGAGACCCAGTACTTC CASSFSGQGAHETQYF
NA TRBJ2-5 TRBV29-1 NA TGCAGCGTTGAAAGCCAGGAAGAGACCCAGTACTTC CSVESQEETQYF
NA TRBJ2-3 TRBV5-4 NA TGTGCCAGCAGCTTGGGCGGATTTAGCACAGATACGCAGTATTTT CASSLGGFSTDTQYF
TRBD2 TRBJ2-1 TRBV3-1 many TGTGCCAGCAGCCAAGGGGATTCGGGCGGGAGCCCCCTCCGGAATGAGCAGTTCTTC CASSQGDSGGSPLRNEQFF
TRBD1 TRBJ1-2 TRBV10-2 NA TGCGCCAGCAGTGAGTCGACTCGACAGGGAGGCTACACCTTC CASSESTRQGGYTF
TRBD1 TRBJ2-7 TRBV6-2/TRBV6-3 few TGTGCCAGCAGCCACGGACAGGGGGCCAACGAGCAGTACTTC CASSHGQGANEQYF
NA TRBJ1-1 TRBV7-3 NA TGTGCCAGCAGCCTGGACGCCTCCTACACTGAAGCTTTCTTT CASSLDASYTEAFF
NA TRBJ2-1 TRBV21-1 NA TGTGCCAGCAGCAAAACCAACAATGAGCAGTTCTTC CASSKTNNEQFF
NA TRBJ1-1 TRBV6-2/TRBV6-3 NA TGTGCCAGCAGTTACGGCGAACAGTTAGGGACGAACACTGAAGCTTTCTTT CASSYGEQLGTNTEAFF
TRBD2 TRBJ2-5 TRBV28 many TGTGCCAGCAGTCAAACGGGACTAGCTGAAGAGACCCAGTACTTC CASSQTGLAEETQYF
NA TRBJ2-7 TRBV20-1 few TGCAGTGCTATTCTTCGGGAGTCCGAGCAGTACTTC CSAILRESEQYF
TRBD1 TRBJ2-1 TRBV5-1 many TGTGCCAGCAGCCCGGGACAGTCTTACAATGAGCAGTTCTTC CASSPGQSYNEQFF
NA TRBJ2-5 TRBV10-3 many TGTGCCATCAGTGTGAAAGGAGGATCGACCCAAGAGACCCAGTACTTC CAISVKGGSTQETQYF
TRBD2 TRBJ2-3 TRBV7-9 many TGTGCCAGCAGCCCCGGACTAGCGGGGGGCTACACAGATACGCAGTATTTT CASSPGLAGGYTDTQYF
NA TRBJ2-2 TRBV7-9 few TGTGCCAGCAGCTTAGCCGGACCCACAACCGGGGAGCTGTTTTTT CASSLAGPTTGELFF
TRBD1 TRBJ1-5 TRBV7-2 many TGTGCCAGCAGCTTATCCACAGGGGCGAGCAATCAGCCCCAGCATTTT CASSLSTGASNQPQHF
NA TRBJ2-5 TRBV18 many TGTGCCAGCTCAATGAGCCACCAAGAGACCCAGTACTTC CASSMSHQETQYF